The next 9 T cell receptor beta chains were all read from a single sample in a study of response to subunit inactivated influenza vaccine (dated 2018 in TCRdb). The intended sense of this specimen's time point label: more than 35 days after influenza vaccine administration. The library was obtained by RT-PCR. Sequencing took place on an Illumina HiSeq 2500. The public reads were run again by TCRdb, first through fastp at Q25 and then through MiXCR, and only productive beta chains were kept. Rows matching on CDR3 protein sequence are summarized as one entry with the most common DNA and genes. This sample gives over 150,000 distinct CDR3 sequences in total; 11% of them show up just once. The top ten constitute over 10% of the sample. The sequences come from non-naive T cells sorted from PBMCs, collected 35 to 45 days after vaccination. The sample's cell subset or site label, in plain terms: memory T cell fraction. These TCRs come from a man aged 45-65 years who received an inactivated influenza vaccine. Donor details come from another sample of the same person, matched by shared clones.

There are many counts of this clonotype. The gene calls are TRBV10-3 and TRBJ2-3; D uncertain. This CDR3 region has 16 residues. V lost 2 bases and J 4 bases, leaving 16 bases between the germline ends. Germline assignment: CDR1 ENHRY and CDR2 SYGVKD. In DNA form, the CDR3 reads TGTGCCATCAGTGAGGTGCTCGGGTTCCTCGCAGATACGCAGTATTTT. Translated, it gives CAISEVLGFLADTQYF.

The chain joins TRBV7-8 to TRBJ2-2; D is perhaps TRBD1 (6 bases). Trimming removed 7 bases from V and 2 bases from J, with 14 bases in between. Per germline, CDR1 SGHVS and CDR2 FQNEAQ. The CDR3 runs to 15 residues. As DNA, the CDR3 is TGTGCCAGCAAATACGACAGGACCAACACCGGGGAGCTGTTTTTT. It specifies CASKYDRTNTGELFF.

This clonotype was seen a handful of times. The V call is TRBV7-8, the J call TRBJ2-7, with 10 bases matching TRBD1. From germline, CDR1 is SGHVS and CDR2 FQNEAQ. Unmatched junction bases numbered 6, after V lost 5 bases and J lost 5 bases. This CDR3 spans 14 amino acids. This CDR3 is CASSADRGQDEQYF. CDR3 bases: TGTGCCAGCAGCGCCGACAGGGGGCAGGACGAGCAGTACTTC.

This clonotype was found a few times. The rearrangement joins TRBV5-1 to TRBJ2-5; D remains ambiguous. CDR3 length: 14 residues. The V gene lost 4 bases and the J gene lost 7 bases, with 17 bases spanning the gap. Per germline, CDR1 SGHRS and CDR2 YFSETQ. The CDR3 loop is CASSTQERVGTQYF. Written as DNA, the CDR3 is TGCGCCAGCAGCACACAAGAACGGGTAGGGACCCAGTACTTC.

In its sample, this clonotype was seen many times. This chain connects TRBV6-5 to TRBJ2-5, with D tentatively TRBD1 (6 bases). The V end was cut by 4 bases, the J end by 6 bases, with 12 bases between. The V gene's germline CDR1 is MNHEY and CDR2 SVGAGI. This CDR3 contains 13 residues. The CDR3 DNA is TGTGCCAGCAGTTCCCCAGGGGCTCAGACCCAGTACTTC. Residues: CASSSPGAQTQYF.

A remark on this clonotype: A junction end diverges from the germline sequence, so it may reflect a read error. V is TRBV20-1 and J is TRBJ1-1, with 8 bases that match TRBD1. Germline CDR1 is DFQATT and CDR2 is SNEGSKA (reference sequence). This CDR3 is 14 amino acids long. The CDR3 here is CSAGDRGGTTEAFF. The CDR3 DNA follows: TGCAGTGCTGGAGACAGGGGCGGTACCACTGAAGCTTTCTTT.

This clonotype has ten or more counts. The chain combines TRBV14 with TRBJ1-1; D gene ambiguous. V was cut by 0 bases and J by 5 bases, with 7 bases left in between. This CDR3 has 13 residues. Germline-derived CDR1 and CDR2 are SGHDN and FVKESK. The CDR3 reads CASSQDMRTEAFF. The CDR3 DNA follows: TGTGCCAGCAGCCAAGATATGCGGACTGAAGCTTTCTTT.

In its sample, this clonotype was seen a few times. CDR3 in amino acids: CASSLLAGSANEQFF. CDR3 in DNA: TGTGCCAGCAGCTTGTTAGCGGGATCGGCAAATGAGCAGTTCTTC. The gene calls are TRBV5-4 and TRBJ2-1; 8 bases are shared with TRBD2. This CDR3 is 15 amino acids long. V trimming: 1 base; J trimming: 7 bases; junction bases outside the gene matches: 7. The germline V gene encodes CDR1 SGHNT and CDR2 YYREEE (reference sequence).

This chain connects TRBV10-3 to TRBJ1-5; D not certain. V was cut by 5 bases and J by 0 bases, with 5 bases left in between. CDR1 is ENHRY and CDR2 is SYGVKD in the germline V gene. There are 13 residues in the CDR3. CDR3 DNA: TGTGCCATCAGTCAAGATAGCAATCAGCCCCAGCATTTT. Its protein product is CAISQDSNQPQHF.